Listed here are 7 T cell receptor beta chains from one sample, sequenced in a study of blood T cell repertoires in COVID-19. Sequenced by immunoSEQ multiplex PCR; TCRdb stores in-frame clones only, minus some. The table includes 40,000 to 45,000 clones, roughly 90% detected once. The sequencing sample was made of peripheral blood. These receptors originate from a man aged 55 to 70 with active COVID-19.

The CDR3 region has the DNA TGTGCCAGCAGTTACTCGAGCAGGGCTTGGGAGACCCAGTACTTC. Translating gives CASSYSSRAWETQYF. The chain carries TRBV6-5 and TRBJ2-5; D may be TRBD1 (5 bases). The V and J ends lost 0 bases and 5 bases respectively, with 13 bases between them. Looked up from germline, CDR1 is MNHEY and CDR2 is SVGAGI. This CDR3 contains 15 residues.

DNA for the CDR3: TGTGCCAGCAGAGAACCCACTAGCGGGAGTCCCGTCGGGGGGGGAGAGACCCAGTACTTC. Amino acid sequence: CASREPTSGSPVGGGETQYF. The rearrangement uses TRBV6-4 and TRBJ2-5; 11 bases map to TRBD2. The V gene's germline CDR1 is MRHNA and CDR2 SNTAGT. The CDR3 extends over 20 amino acids. Trimming took 6 bases from V and 4 from J; bases not matched to a gene: 22.

This clone was recorded only once. The chain joins TRBV5-1 to TRBJ2-7, with 8 nucleotides matching TRBD1. The germline V gene has CDR1 SGHRS and CDR2 YFSETQ. With V trimmed by 4 bases and J by 4 bases, 13 bases remained unmatched. The CDR3 has 16 amino acids. CDR3 in DNA: TGCGCCAGCAGCGCAAAGCCGGGACAGGCGGCGTACGAGCAGTACTTC. It translates to CASSAKPGQAAYEQYF.

The rearrangement links TRBV4-1 to TRBJ2-4, with 7 bases matching TRBD2. Trimming cost V 0 bases and J 15 bases; bases outside gene matches: 8. Germline CDR1 and CDR2: MGHRA and YSYEKL. This CDR3 has 13 amino acids. This CDR3 is CASSQDRGDLPYF. The CDR3 DNA reads TGCGCCAGCAGCCAAGATCGGGGGGACCTGCCGTACTTC.

This clone was seen only a few times. V is TRBV28 and J is TRBJ2-1; the match to TRBD1 covers 9 bases. The CDR3 runs 17 residues. CDR1 and CDR2 (germline): MDHEN, SYDVKM. Losses at the gene ends were 5 bases for V and 4 bases for J; bases not matched to a gene: 12. Written as DNA, the CDR3 is TGTGCCAGCAGTCACGGACAGGGGCTCCCTTCTTACAATGAGCAGTTCTTC. This sequence encodes CASSHGQGLPSYNEQFF.

The rearrangement links TRBV5-6 to TRBJ2-7, with 8 positions matching TRBD1. This CDR3 comprises 14 residues. Germline CDR1 SGHDT, CDR2 YYEEEE. V lost 4 bases to trimming and J lost 5 bases; unmatched junction nucleotides: 8. The CDR3 sequence: CASSLGAGGHEQYF. In DNA form, the CDR3 reads TGTGCCAGCAGCCTGGGGGCAGGGGGCCACGAGCAGTACTTC.

This clone has only a few counts. V is TRBV6-5 and J is TRBJ2-1, with TRBD2 identical over 10 bases. Germline loops: CDR1 MNHEY, CDR2 SVGAGI. The CDR3 has 14 residues. V lost 4 bases to trimming and J lost 10 bases; unmatched junction nucleotides: 7. The CDR3 protein is CASSFSGTSEEQFF. The CDR3, as DNA: TGTGCCAGCAGTTTCTCCGGGACTAGCGAAGAGCAGTTCTTC.